Listed here is a single T cell receptor beta chain. There is no known antigen for this receptor. Base qualities are missing; no much larger clone stands one base away. Trimming takes 7 bases from V and 8 bases from J, and the germline ends sit 17 bases apart. CDR1 and CDR2 are read off the germline V gene as SGHAT and FQNNGV. The CDR3 starts with the cysteine, ends with the phenylalanine, and has 13 residues. CDR3 DNA is the only sequence kept; it has 39 bases, read in frame from the first base. This record comes from a study of T cell responses to AZD1222 COVID-19 vaccine (dated by TCRdb to the early 2020s). Looking at the study overall: A total of more than 230 trial participants underwent TCR sequencing, of whom more than 200 had received two doses of AZD1222 and roughly 26 had received two doses of the MenACWY control vaccine. Enrollment into the trials was organized by age into subgroups of 18-55, 56-69 and 70-plus years, and those subgroups contained about 160, 30 and 59 TCR-sequenced participants, respectively.

Reading the label with the study, this specimen's time point is: about 28 days (+/-7) after the second vaccine dose. AZD1222 recipients whose second dose came at about 4 weeks and those whose second dose came at about 12 weeks were combined into one group, since spike-specific TCR depth and breadth did not differ between the two schedules. Samples from vaccinated people were obtained from the UK trials COV001 and COV002, which included a single-blind randomized controlled phase 2/3 trial of AZD1222 (ChAdOx1 nCoV-19) in healthy adults. Trial participant PBMC samples were collected at day 0 and day 28 after the second dose for TCRbeta chain sequencing. The CDR3 regions of human TCRbeta chains were analyzed by immunosequencing. The published analysis was carried out like this. TCRs in the repertoires were compared against a reference library of SARS-CoV-2-specific TCRs that had been generated with the MIRA antigen-specificity platform. Breadth was defined as the fraction of unique TCRs that were SARS-CoV-2-associated. Depth was defined as the fraction of total T cells that were SARS-CoV-2-associated. Using the MIRA data, each spike-specific TCR was assigned both to the spike region to which the TCR was reactive and to a CD4 or CD8 class. Log10-transformed breadth and depth values were compared by one-way ANOVA with Sidak's multiple comparisons tests. TCRdb obtained this table from immuneACCESS and retained in-frame rearrangements with V and J assigned. These tables miss some clones; where compared with another copy, unresolved V genes account for less than half of the shortfall, and the remainder is unexplained. Clone size and V and J calls were adopted from that table, with D and trimming inferred from the DNA. The table for this sample lists some 130,000 clones; about 90% of them were counted only once. The ten largest clones capture more than 3% of the sample.

Broader findings and caveats from the paper: Only five or six AZD1222 recipients were SARS-CoV-2 seropositive at baseline, limiting conclusions about previously exposed vaccinees. Participants were mostly white British and included more females than males, and it was suggested by the authors that clonal diversity may have been underestimated. Epitopes outside the regions mutated in the B.1.351 and B.1.1.7 variants were reportedly recognized by nearly half of the unique spike-specific TCRs. CD4 TCRs associated with the vaccine covered the entire spike protein, and the dominant responses were in regions 160-218 and 743-854. The 56-69-year group was small, and its depth increase did not reach significance, likely because of low power. Because no day 14 peak-response samples were available, repertoires were characterized only after the peak T cell response. After two AZD1222 doses, spike-specific TCR breadth and depth were significantly higher than at day 0 and than in MenACWY recipients.

This sample comprised peripheral blood, obtained 28 days after the second AZD1222 dose. The clonotype originates from an adult who received the AZD1222 COVID-19 vaccine. The chain employs TRBV11-2 and TRBJ1-2, with the D gene not confidently named. The nucleotide sequence is TGTGCCAGCACCCCCTGGGCCCAAGGCGGCTACACCTTC. This sequence encodes CASTPWAQGGYTF.